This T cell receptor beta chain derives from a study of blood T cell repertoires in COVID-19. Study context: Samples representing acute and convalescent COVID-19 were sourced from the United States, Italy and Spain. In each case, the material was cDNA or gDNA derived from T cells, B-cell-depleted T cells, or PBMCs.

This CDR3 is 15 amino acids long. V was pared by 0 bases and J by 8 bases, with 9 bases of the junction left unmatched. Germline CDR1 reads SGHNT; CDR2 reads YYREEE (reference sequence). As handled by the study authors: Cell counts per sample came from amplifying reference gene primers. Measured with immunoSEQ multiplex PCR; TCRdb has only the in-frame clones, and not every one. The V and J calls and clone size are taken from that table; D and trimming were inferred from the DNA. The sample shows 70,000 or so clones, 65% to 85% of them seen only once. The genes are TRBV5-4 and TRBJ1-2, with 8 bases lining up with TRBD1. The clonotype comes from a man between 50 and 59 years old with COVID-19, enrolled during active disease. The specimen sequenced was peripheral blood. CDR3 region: CASSLAGTGQGGYTF. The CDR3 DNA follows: TGTGCCAGCAGCTTGGCTGGGACAGGCCAAGGAGGCTACACCTTC.